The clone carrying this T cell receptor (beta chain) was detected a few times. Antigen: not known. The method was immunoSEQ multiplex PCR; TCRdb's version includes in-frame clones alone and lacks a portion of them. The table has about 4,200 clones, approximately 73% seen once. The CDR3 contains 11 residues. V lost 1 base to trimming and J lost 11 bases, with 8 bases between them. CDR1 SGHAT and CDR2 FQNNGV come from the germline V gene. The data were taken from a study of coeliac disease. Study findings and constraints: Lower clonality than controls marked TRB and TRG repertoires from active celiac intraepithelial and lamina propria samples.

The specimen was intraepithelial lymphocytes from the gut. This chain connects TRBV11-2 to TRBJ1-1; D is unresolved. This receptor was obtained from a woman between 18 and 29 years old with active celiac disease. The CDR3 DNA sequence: TGTGCCAGCAGCTTAGGGGGAGGTGCTTTCTTT. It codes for CASSLGGGAFF.